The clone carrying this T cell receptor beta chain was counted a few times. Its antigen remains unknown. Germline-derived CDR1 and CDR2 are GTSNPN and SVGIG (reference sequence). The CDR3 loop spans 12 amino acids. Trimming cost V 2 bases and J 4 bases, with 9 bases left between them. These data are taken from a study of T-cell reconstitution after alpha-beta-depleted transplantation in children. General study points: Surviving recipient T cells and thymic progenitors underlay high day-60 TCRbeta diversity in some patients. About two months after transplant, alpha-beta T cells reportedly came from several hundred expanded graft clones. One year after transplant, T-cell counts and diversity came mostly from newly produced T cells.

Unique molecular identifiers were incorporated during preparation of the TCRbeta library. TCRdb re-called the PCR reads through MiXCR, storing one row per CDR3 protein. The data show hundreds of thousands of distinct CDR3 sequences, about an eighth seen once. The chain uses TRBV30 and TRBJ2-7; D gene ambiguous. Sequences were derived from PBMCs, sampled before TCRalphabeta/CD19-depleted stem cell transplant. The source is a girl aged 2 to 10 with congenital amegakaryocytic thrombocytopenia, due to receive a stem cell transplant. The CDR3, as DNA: TGTGCCTGGAGTCCTCGTAGTTACGAGCAGTACTTC. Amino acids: CAWSPRSYEQYF.